The entry below gives a single TCR beta chain sequence along with its context. The data are from a study of blood T cell repertoires in COVID-19. Study information: Italy, Spain and the United States were the sources of the convalescent and acute COVID-19 samples. PBMCs, B-cell-depleted T cells, or T cells were the source of the cDNA or gDNA that made up the material.

Study processing details: Reference gene primer amplification in the assay estimated nucleated cell counts. Using immunoSEQ multiplex PCR, the repertoire was profiled, and TCRdb retains in-frame clones only, with some absent. V and J calls plus clone size are reproduced from that table; the DNA served to infer D and trimming. The data hold around 260,000 clones, with 88% observed a single time. J lost 2 bases, V lost 6 bases, and 7 bases had no gene match. Per germline, CDR1 MNHEY and CDR2 SVGAGI. This CDR3 spans 15 amino acids. V and J are TRBV6-5 and TRBJ2-3, with 8 bases lining up with TRBD1. The sample taken for sequencing was peripheral blood. This sequence was found in a man in his sixties who had recovered from COVID-19. CDR3 loop: CASSLQGAPTDTQYF. Here the CDR3 DNA reads TGTGCCAGCAGCCTGCAGGGGGCCCCCACAGATACGCAGTATTTT.